These 21 T cell receptor beta chains share one sample of origin, sequenced in a study of PD-1 blockade in mismatch repair-deficient tumors. Here immunoSEQ multiplex PCR was the method, and the copy in TCRdb shows in-frame clones only, minus some. Here the sample spans 120,000 or so clones, approximately 86% being singletons. The sample in question was peripheral blood, obtained 44 weeks after starting pembrolizumab. The receptors were gathered from an adult with mismatch repair-deficient cancer.

The genes are TRBV19 and TRBJ2-7, with D perhaps matching TRBD2 (6 bases). V dropped 5 bases and J dropped 0 bases, with 17 bases sitting between them. There are 16 residues in the CDR3. Germline V gives CDR1 LNHDA, CDR2 SQIVND (reference sequence). The CDR3 region is CASSEQRAAFSYEQYF. The DNA of the CDR3 is TGTGCCAGTAGTGAACAGCGGGCCGCATTCTCCTACGAGCAGTACTTC.

Comments on this clone: The same CDR3 can be traced to other DNA sequences in this sample. The V and J genes are TRBV27 and TRBJ1-1; the D is unclear. The V end was cut by 0 bases, the J end by 2 bases, with 4 bases between. The CDR3 consists of 13 residues. Germline CDR1 and CDR2: MNHEY and SMNVEV (reference sequence). The CDR3 loop reads CASSLSPNTEAFF. The DNA for the CDR3 is TGTGCCAGCAGTTTATCACCAAACACTGAAGCTTTCTTT.

This clone was recorded once. This chain uses TRBV9 with TRBJ2-5; D perhaps matches TRBD2 (6 bases). The CDR3 sequence is 17 residues long. Germline V lookup: CDR1 SGDLS, CDR2 YYNGEE. V dropped 0 bases and J dropped 2 bases, with 17 bases sitting between them. The CDR3 DNA reads as TGTGCCAGCAGCGTAGGCGGGGCCGCCCCCCGACAAGAGACCCAGTACTTC. Encoded protein: CASSVGGAAPRQETQYF.

The chain recombines TRBV11-2 with TRBJ2-2, with 7 bases lining up with TRBD1. J lost 4 bases, V lost 5 bases, and 1 base had no gene match. The germline V gene has CDR1 SGHAT and CDR2 FQNNGV. The CDR3 has 13 amino acids. CDR3 bases: TGTGCCAGCAGCCCAGGGGGCACCGGGGAGCTGTTTTTT. It yields the protein CASSPGGTGELFF.

CDR3 nucleotides: TGCGCCAGCAGCCCGATAAACCGGGCGGATCAGCCCCAGCATTTT. Encoded protein: CASSPINRADQPQHF. V and J are TRBV4-3 and TRBJ1-5; D unresolved. The V and J ends lost 4 bases and 5 bases respectively, with 15 bases between them. The CDR3 length is 15 residues. The V gene's germline CDR1 is LGHNA and CDR2 YSLEER.

The rearrangement uses TRBV7-3 and TRBJ1-2; D is ambiguous. Germline V gene lookup returns CDR1 SGHTA and CDR2 FQGTGA. This CDR3 spans 13 amino acids. Between the trimmed V and J ends, which lost 5 bases and 6 bases, there was a span of 13 bases. The CDR3 DNA reads TGTGCCAGCAGCCCAAATCCAGGAGATGGCTACACCTTC. Translated, it gives CASSPNPGDGYTF. Filled out from reference TRBV7-3 and TRBJ1-2, the complete variable domain reads GAGVSQTPSNKVTEKGKYVELRCDPISGHTALYWYRQSLGQGPEFLIYFQGTGAADDSGLPNDRFFAVRPEGSVSTLKIQRTERGDSAVYLCASSPNPGDGYTFGSGTRLTVV.

V usage is TRBV9 and J usage is TRBJ2-1, with D perhaps TRBD1 (5 bases). The V and J ends lost 4 bases and 10 bases respectively, with 12 bases between them. The CDR3 totals 12 residues. CDR1 is SGDLS and CDR2 is YYNGEE in the germline V gene. As DNA, the CDR3 is TGTGCCAGCAGCTTCAGGGAACGAGAGCAGTTCTTC. It specifies CASSFREREQFF.

This sequence joins TRBV5-6 and TRBJ2-5; D could derive from TRBD1 or TRBD2 (7 bases each). In germline, CDR1 is SGHDT, CDR2 YYEEEE. The CDR3 has 16 amino acids. Between the trimmed V and J ends, which lost 3 bases and 5 bases, there was a span of 20 bases. CDR3 region: CASSSETGRVGETQYF. The CDR3 nucleotides read TGTGCCAGCAGCTCCGAGACAGGGAGGGTGGGGGAGACCCAGTACTTC.

This rearrangement joins TRBV5-4 to TRBJ2-7; perhaps D is TRBD1 or TRBD2 (5 bases each). The CDR3 sequence is 16 residues long. Trimming took off 1 base at V and 0 bases at J, with 14 bases between the two ends. CDR1 is SGHNT and CDR2 is YYREEE in the germline V gene (reference sequence). The CDR3 region has the DNA TGTGCCAGCAGCTTGCGGGGATGGGACGTCTCCTACGAGCAGTACTTC. It encodes CASSLRGWDVSYEQYF.

This sequence joins TRBV5-1 and TRBJ2-1; 7 nucleotides match TRBD1. Germline assignment: CDR1 SGHRS and CDR2 YFSETQ. V shed 4 bases, J shed 0 bases, and the junction held 4 bases outside the gene matches. CDR3 size: 15 residues. CDR3 sequence: CASSGRDSSYNEQFF. CDR3 nucleotide sequence: TGCGCCAGCAGCGGCCGGGACAGCTCCTACAATGAGCAGTTCTTC. The whole variable domain, remainder taken from reference TRBV5-1 and TRBJ2-1, is KAGVTQTPRYLIKTRGQQVTLSCSPISGHRSVSWYQQTPGQGLQFLFEYFSETQRNKGNFPGRFSGRQFSNSRSEMNVSTLELGDSALYLCASSGRDSSYNEQFFGPGTRLTVL.

A few counts support this clone. The gene calls are TRBV7-6 and TRBJ2-3; D uncertain. Germline V gene sequence: CDR1 SGHVS, CDR2 FNYEAQ. V lost 1 base, J lost 2 bases, and 7 bases lay in between. CDR3 length: 14 amino acids. The CDR3 bases are TGTGCCAGCAGCTTAGGAGGACCCACAGATACGCAGTATTTT. It translates to CASSLGGPTDTQYF.

The J gene is TRBJ1-5, the V gene TRBV2; 7 bases line up with TRBD1. V shed 6 bases and J 2 bases; nucleotides not matched to a gene: 7. Germline-derived CDR1 and CDR2 are SNHLY and FYNNEI. The CDR3 runs to 15 residues. CDR3 sequence (DNA): TGTGCCAGCAGACGACAGGGCGATGGCAATCAGCCCCAGCATTTT. Translated, it gives CASRRQGDGNQPQHF.

This sequence joins TRBV6-6 and TRBJ1-3; no clear D gene. Trimming pared 8 bases from V and 1 base from J, leaving 9 bases between. The CDR3 length is 13 residues. The V gene's germline CDR1 is MNHNY and CDR2 SVGAGI (reference sequence). The CDR3 protein is CASEGGSGNTIYF. CDR3 sequence (DNA): TGTGCCAGCGAGGGCGGGTCTGGAAACACCATATATTTT.

This chain links TRBV6-5 with TRBJ1-1, with D unresolved. The CDR3 consists of 15 residues. The germline gives CDR1 MNHEY, CDR2 SVGAGI. Trimming shortened V by 0 bases and J by 1 base, and 9 bases separated the two germline ends. The CDR3 loop reads CASSYSGEPNTEAFF. The CDR3 DNA sequence: TGTGCCAGCAGTTACTCCGGGGAGCCGAACACTGAAGCTTTCTTT.

The chain recombines TRBV29-1 with TRBJ1-1; D is perhaps TRBD1 (6 bases). V lost 3 bases to trimming and J lost 0 bases, with 8 bases between them. Germline CDR1 reads SQVTM; CDR2 reads ANQGSEA. The CDR3 extends over 13 amino acids. The CDR3 sequence: CSVEGAMNTEAFF. For the CDR3, the DNA is TGCAGCGTTGAGGGGGCTATGAACACTGAAGCTTTCTTT.

The genes are TRBV21-1 and TRBJ2-1. TRBV21-1 is flagged as a pseudogene. This CDR3 comprises 14 residues. For the CDR3, the DNA is TGTGCCAGCAGCTCCCCGAAGGGTGAGGATGAGCAGTTCTTC. Translating gives CASSSPKGEDEQFF.

The chain joins TRBV5-1 to TRBJ2-3, with TRBD1 matching 8 bases. Germline V lookup: CDR1 SGHRS, CDR2 YFSETQ. Trimming at V came to 3 bases and at J to 5 bases, leaving 5 bases not matched to a gene. The CDR3 consists of 14 residues. Here the CDR3 reads CASSSGQGLDTQYF. The CDR3 DNA sequence: TGCGCCAGCAGCTCCGGACAGGGTTTAGATACGCAGTATTTT.

The V gene is TRBV4-1, the J gene TRBJ2-3, with 7 nucleotides matching TRBD2. Germline CDR1 reads MGHRA; CDR2 reads YSYEKL. The ends lost 2 bases at V and 0 bases at J; junction bases unmatched: 5. The CDR3 length is 16 residues. CDR3 loop: CASSQPGTTSTDTQYF. The CDR3 coding sequence is TGCGCCAGCAGCCAACCCGGGACTACTAGCACAGATACGCAGTATTTT.

This rearrangement joins TRBV4-3 to TRBJ2-7; 7 nucleotides line up with TRBD2. The CDR3 contains 17 residues. Unmatched junction bases numbered 9, after V lost 0 bases and J lost 1 base. CDR1 is LGHNA, CDR2 YSLEER, per germline. DNA for the CDR3: TGCGCCAGCAGCCAAGAAAGGGGACCGGGGGGATCCTACGAGCAGTACTTC. Translated, it gives CASSQERGPGGSYEQYF.

The rearrangement uses TRBV4-2 and TRBJ2-7; weak D call: TRBD1 (7 bases). The V end lost 1 base, the J end lost 5 bases, and 24 bases lay between the germline ends. Germline V gene lookup returns CDR1 LGHNA and CDR2 YNFKEQ. The CDR3 is made up of 18 amino acids. The CDR3 DNA follows: TGTGCCAGCAGCCAAGGTCCCGCGGGGCAGGGGGTTCTAGACGAGCAGTACTTC. This sequence encodes CASSQGPAGQGVLDEQYF.

The chain couples TRBV11-3 to TRBJ2-7; a weak D match, TRBD2 (6 bases). V gave up 7 bases and J gave up 2 bases, with 12 bases separating them. Germline V gene sequence: CDR1 SGHNT, CDR2 YENEEA. This CDR3 region has 13 residues. CDR3 DNA: TGTGCCAGCACGTTGGGCGGGGCCTACGAGCAGTACTTC. This sequence encodes CASTLGGAYEQYF.